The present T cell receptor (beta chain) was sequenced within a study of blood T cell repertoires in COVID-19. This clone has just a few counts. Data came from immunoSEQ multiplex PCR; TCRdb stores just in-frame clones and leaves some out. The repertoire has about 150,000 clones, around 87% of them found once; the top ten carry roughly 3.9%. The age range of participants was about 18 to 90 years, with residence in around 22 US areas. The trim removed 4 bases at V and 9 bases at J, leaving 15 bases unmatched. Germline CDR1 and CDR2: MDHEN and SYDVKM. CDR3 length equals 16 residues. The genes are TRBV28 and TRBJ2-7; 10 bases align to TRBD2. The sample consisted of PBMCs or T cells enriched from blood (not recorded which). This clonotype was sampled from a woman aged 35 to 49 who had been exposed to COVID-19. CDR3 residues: CASSSLLGLAGAVQYF. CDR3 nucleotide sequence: TGTGCCAGCAGTTCCCTCTTAGGGCTAGCGGGAGCTGTGCAGTACTTC.